This TCR beta chain is drawn from a study of blood T cells in healthy people across ages. The CDR3 contains 16 residues. The V gene lost 5 bases and the J gene lost 4 bases, with 22 bases spanning the gap. Germline V gene data show CDR1 as DFQATT and CDR2 as SNEGSKA (reference sequence). Primers used in a second PCR of roughly 6 to 12 cycles were a sample-barcoded 5' primer and a J-beta primer mix. TCRdb processed the 5' RACE reads anew with MiXCR; each CDR3 protein has one entry. This table has 750,000 to 1,000,000 distinct CDR3 sequences, roughly 29% appearing once. The sample also formed part of further work on T cells of mothers and their children.

Sequencing was performed on blood. The TCR originated in a woman aged 40 to 50 in good health. The rearrangement joins TRBV20-1 to TRBJ2-3, with a weak D call TRBD2 (5 bases). The CDR3 is CSAGPLWGAVADTQYF. CDR3 nucleotides: TGCAGTGCTGGGCCCCTCTGGGGAGCGGTAGCAGATACGCAGTATTTT.